This TCR beta chain is drawn from a study of cytomegalovirus exposure and HLA in healthy donors. Study-level points and caveats: In a later analysis, several top co-occurrence clusters appeared linked to parvovirus B19, influenza, CMV and Epstein-Barr virus.

PCR was performed using 60 Vbeta and 13 Jbeta primers. The method was immunoSEQ multiplex PCR; TCRdb's version includes in-frame clones alone and lacks a portion of them. The sample consists of some 60,000 clones, over 60% of them appearing once. The study sampled nominally healthy donors, though unrecorded immune exposures were likely. A word on this clone: The antigen remains unidentified.

The sequenced sample consisted of PBMCs. The receptor's source is a woman younger than 45 in good health and CMV-seronegative.

This CDR3 reads CASSIALAGGSYEQYF. Written as DNA, the CDR3 is TGTGCCAGTAGTATCGCGCTAGCGGGAGGGTCCTACGAGCAGTACTTC. The rearrangement joins TRBV19 to TRBJ2-5; TRBD2 aligns across 12 bases. The last part of the DNA fits TRBJ2-7 better; the J call may be wrong. This CDR3 comprises 16 residues. The germline gives CDR1 LNHDA, CDR2 SQIVND (reference sequence).